A selection of T cell receptor beta chains follows, all from one sample in a study of CD8+ T cells in alopecia areata. Some clones are missing from TCRdb's copy, which holds only in-frame ones; the method was immunoSEQ multiplex PCR. The sample shows about 200,000 clones, around two fifths of them seen only once. Sample: CD4+ T cells sorted from blood, taken at approximately week 30, from a patient treated with tofacitinib. These receptors came from a human donor with alopecia areata. CDR3s include the opening cysteine and the closing phenylalanine or tryptophan. Fields, in order: J gene, clone size, V gene, D gene, CDR3 DNA, CDR3 protein. D genes are given only for firm matches. Clone size is given for some rows only: seen once, a few or many times, or a class if the clone is expanded.

j_call: TRBJ2-4; clone_size: many; v_call: TRBV28; d_call: TRBD1; cdr3_nt: TGTGCCAGCAGCATCCTGACAGGGGGCAGGGGAAACATTCAGTACTTC; cdr3_aa: CASSILTGGRGNIQYF
j_call: TRBJ2-7; clone_size: -; v_call: TRBV30; d_call: -; cdr3_nt: TGTGCCTGGAGCGCGACTCTCGAGCAGTACTTC; cdr3_aa: CAWSATLEQYF
j_call: TRBJ2-5; clone_size: -; v_call: TRBV5-4; d_call: TRBD2; cdr3_nt: TGTGCCGCGGGAGGGGGGGCTGAGACCCAGTACTTC; cdr3_aa: CAAGGGAETQYF
j_call: TRBJ2-1; clone_size: -; v_call: TRBV14; d_call: TRBD2; cdr3_nt: TGTGCCAGCAGTCTAGAGCGGGGATCCTACAATGAGCAGTTCTTC; cdr3_aa: CASSLERGSYNEQFF
j_call: TRBJ1-2; clone_size: few; v_call: TRBV29-1; d_call: TRBD1; cdr3_nt: TGCAGCGGCGGGACAGGGGTCGATGGCTACACCTTC; cdr3_aa: CSGGTGVDGYTF
j_call: TRBJ1-1; clone_size: few; v_call: TRBV2; d_call: -; cdr3_nt: TGTGCCAGCAGTTCATTTGAGGGAACCACTGAAGCTTTCTTT; cdr3_aa: CASSSFEGTTEAFF
j_call: TRBJ2-4; clone_size: few; v_call: TRBV29-1; d_call: TRBD1; cdr3_nt: TGCAGCGTTGACGGGACAGGAAAACCTGGGGACATTCAGTACTTC; cdr3_aa: CSVDGTGKPGDIQYF
j_call: TRBJ1-1; clone_size: once; v_call: TRBV7-3; d_call: TRBD1; cdr3_nt: TGTGCCAGCAGCCAAATGGGGACAGGGACGAAAGCTTTCTTT; cdr3_aa: CASSQMGTGTKAFF
j_call: TRBJ2-3; clone_size: -; v_call: TRBV4-2; d_call: -; cdr3_nt: TGTGCCAGCAGCCAAGATCGGGGAGATACGCAGTATTTT; cdr3_aa: CASSQDRGDTQYF
j_call: TRBJ2-7; clone_size: -; v_call: TRBV25-1; d_call: TRBD2; cdr3_nt: TGTGCCAGCAGCCTAGCGGGGGGTCTGTACGAGCAGTACTTC; cdr3_aa: CASSLAGGLYEQYF
j_call: TRBJ1-1; clone_size: -; v_call: TRBV7-2; d_call: -; cdr3_nt: TGTGCCAGCAGCTTACAGGGGCGGGTCACTGAAGCTTTCTTT; cdr3_aa: CASSLQGRVTEAFF
j_call: TRBJ1-1; clone_size: -; v_call: TRBV11-2; d_call: -; cdr3_nt: TGTGCCAGCAGCTTAGTGGTGATAGCGAACACTGAAGCTTTCTTT; cdr3_aa: CASSLVVIANTEAFF
j_call: TRBJ1-2; clone_size: -; v_call: TRBV30; d_call: -; cdr3_nt: TGTGCCCTCCAAGCTCGAGCCTATGGCTACACCTTC; cdr3_aa: CALQARAYGYTF
j_call: TRBJ2-7; clone_size: -; v_call: TRBV4-2; d_call: TRBD1; cdr3_nt: TGTGCCAGCAGCCAAGATCTTCTTAAGGCAGGGGGCGAGCAGTACTTC; cdr3_aa: CASSQDLLKAGGEQYF
j_call: TRBJ1-2; clone_size: once; v_call: TRBV5-6; d_call: -; cdr3_nt: TGTGCCAGCAGCCCTAGGACGCACCTATCAGGGACCTTC; cdr3_aa: CASSPRTHLSGTF
j_call: TRBJ1-4; clone_size: -; v_call: TRBV5-1; d_call: TRBD1; cdr3_nt: TGCGCCAGCAGCCGGGACAGCACGGATGAAAAACTGTTTTTT; cdr3_aa: CASSRDSTDEKLFF
j_call: TRBJ2-7; clone_size: -; v_call: TRBV6-6; d_call: -; cdr3_nt: TGTGCCAGCAGTTACCCGAATATCACCGAGCAGTACTTC; cdr3_aa: CASSYPNITEQYF
j_call: TRBJ2-5; clone_size: few; v_call: TRBV4-1; d_call: TRBD2; cdr3_nt: TGCGCCAGCAGCCAGGCCGAAGGAGCGGGAGGGCCAGGGGAGACCCAGTACTTC; cdr3_aa: CASSQAEGAGGPGETQYF
j_call: TRBJ2-7; clone_size: few; v_call: TRBV7-6; d_call: -; cdr3_nt: TGTGCCAGCAGCTTAGAGGCTAGCATGTCCTACGAGCAGTACTTC; cdr3_aa: CASSLEASMSYEQYF
j_call: TRBJ2-7; clone_size: -; v_call: TRBV5-1; d_call: TRBD2; cdr3_nt: TGCGCCAGCAGCTTGGCCCCCGGGAGGGCGAGCGAGCAGTACTTC; cdr3_aa: CASSLAPGRASEQYF
j_call: TRBJ2-1; clone_size: -; v_call: TRBV6-1; d_call: TRBD1; cdr3_nt: TGTGCCAGCAGCCTCCGGGACAGCTCCTACAATGAGCAGTTCTTC; cdr3_aa: CASSLRDSSYNEQFF
j_call: TRBJ2-2; clone_size: -; v_call: TRBV2; d_call: TRBD1; cdr3_nt: TGTGCCAGCAGGAGAGAAAGCGTGGACAGGGTCACCGGGGAGCTGTTTTTT; cdr3_aa: CASRRESVDRVTGELFF
j_call: TRBJ2-2; clone_size: -; v_call: TRBV5-1; d_call: -; cdr3_nt: TGCGCCAGCAGCTTGGGACTTAACACCGGGGAGCTGTTTTTT; cdr3_aa: CASSLGLNTGELFF
j_call: TRBJ2-1; clone_size: few; v_call: TRBV30; d_call: -; cdr3_nt: TGTGCCTGGAGTAGGTCCAGCACCTACAATGAGCAGTTCTTC; cdr3_aa: CAWSRSSTYNEQFF
j_call: TRBJ1-2; clone_size: few; v_call: TRBV7-8; d_call: TRBD1; cdr3_nt: TGTGCCAGCAGCGAAGACAGGGGGTTCGGCTATGGCTACACCTTC; cdr3_aa: CASSEDRGFGYGYTF
j_call: TRBJ2-3; clone_size: -; v_call: TRBV10-3; d_call: -; cdr3_nt: TGTGCCATCAGTGAGTCCGGGGCGCGGGCGGATACGCAGTATTTT; cdr3_aa: CAISESGARADTQYF
j_call: TRBJ2-5; clone_size: -; v_call: TRBV5-1; d_call: -; cdr3_nt: TGCGCCAGCAGCTTGGAAAAGGGTGGGCAAGAGACCCAGTACTTC; cdr3_aa: CASSLEKGGQETQYF
j_call: TRBJ1-1; clone_size: few; v_call: TRBV19; d_call: -; cdr3_nt: TGTGCCAGTAGTATTTCTACTCTAGTGGGGCTGAACACTGAAGCTTTCTTT; cdr3_aa: CASSISTLVGLNTEAFF
j_call: TRBJ1-5; clone_size: many; v_call: TRBV9; d_call: -; cdr3_nt: TGTGCCAGCAGCCCCCACGCACAGGGACGTAGCAATCAGCCCCAGCATTTT; cdr3_aa: CASSPHAQGRSNQPQHF
j_call: TRBJ1-1; clone_size: -; v_call: TRBV5-4; d_call: -; cdr3_nt: TGTGCCAGCAGCTGGGGGCAGGGGAACACTGAAGCTTTCTTT; cdr3_aa: CASSWGQGNTEAFF
j_call: TRBJ1-6; clone_size: -; v_call: TRBV18; d_call: -; cdr3_nt: TGTGCCAGCTCAAGACAGACTAATTCACCCCTCCACTTT; cdr3_aa: CASSRQTNSPLHF
j_call: TRBJ1-5; clone_size: few; v_call: TRBV29-1; d_call: -; cdr3_nt: TGCAGCGTTGGCGGGGGGAATCAGCCCCAGCATTTT; cdr3_aa: CSVGGGNQPQHF
j_call: TRBJ2-3; clone_size: -; v_call: TRBV5-1; d_call: TRBD2; cdr3_nt: TGCGCCAGCAGCCCGGGGGGGCCCACAGATACGCAGTATTTT; cdr3_aa: CASSPGGPTDTQYF
j_call: TRBJ2-7; clone_size: few; v_call: TRBV14; d_call: -; cdr3_nt: TGTGCCAGCAGCCTTGACGGACAATTCTACGAGCAGTACTTC; cdr3_aa: CASSLDGQFYEQYF
j_call: TRBJ2-3; clone_size: -; v_call: TRBV11-3; d_call: -; cdr3_nt: TGTGCCAGCAGCTCCCGGTTAGAAGGGGCAGATACGCAGTATTTT; cdr3_aa: CASSSRLEGADTQYF
j_call: TRBJ2-3; clone_size: -; v_call: TRBV7-8; d_call: -; cdr3_nt: TGTGCCAGCAGCCCCAGGACGTTAACTAGCACAGATACGCAGTATTTT; cdr3_aa: CASSPRTLTSTDTQYF
j_call: TRBJ2-2; clone_size: -; v_call: TRBV6-1; d_call: -; cdr3_nt: TGTGCCAGCAGCCGACAGTTCGGTCTCCGGGAGCTGTTTTTT; cdr3_aa: CASSRQFGLRELFF
j_call: TRBJ2-7; clone_size: -; v_call: TRBV7-8; d_call: TRBD1; cdr3_nt: TGTGCCAGCAGCCAAAACCGGGACAGGAGGCTGTACGAGCAGTACTTC; cdr3_aa: CASSQNRDRRLYEQYF
j_call: TRBJ2-3; clone_size: few; v_call: TRBV5-1; d_call: TRBD2; cdr3_nt: TGCGCCAGCAGCTCTGGGACTAGCGGGAGACCAGATACGCAGTATTTT; cdr3_aa: CASSSGTSGRPDTQYF
j_call: TRBJ1-5; clone_size: -; v_call: TRBV5-1; d_call: -; cdr3_nt: TGCGCCAGCAGCTTGTCAGAAATAGGTCAGCCCCAGCATTTT; cdr3_aa: CASSLSEIGQPQHF
j_call: TRBJ2-1; clone_size: -; v_call: TRBV29-1; d_call: TRBD2; cdr3_nt: TGCAGCGTCGGCTCCGGGACTAGCGGATTGGTGCAGTTCTTC; cdr3_aa: CSVGSGTSGLVQFF
j_call: TRBJ2-7; clone_size: many; v_call: TRBV5-4; d_call: -; cdr3_nt: TGTGCCAGCAGCTTCCTGGAGTCCGAGCAGTACTTC; cdr3_aa: CASSFLESEQYF
j_call: TRBJ2-6; clone_size: -; v_call: TRBV6-5; d_call: -; cdr3_nt: TGTGCCAGCAGTTACGCAGGCGGGGGGGCCAACGTCCTGACTTTC; cdr3_aa: CASSYAGGGANVLTF
j_call: TRBJ2-5; clone_size: -; v_call: TRBV18; d_call: -; cdr3_nt: TGTGCCAGCTCACCGGCAGTATCTAAAGAGACCCAGTACTTC; cdr3_aa: CASSPAVSKETQYF
j_call: TRBJ2-5; clone_size: few; v_call: TRBV11-2; d_call: TRBD2; cdr3_nt: TGTGCCAGCAGCCCCCGACTAGCGGGACGTAAAGGGGGAGAGACCCAGTACTTC; cdr3_aa: CASSPRLAGRKGGETQYF
j_call: TRBJ2-1; clone_size: few; v_call: TRBV11-1; d_call: TRBD1; cdr3_nt: TGTGCCAGCAGCTCGGACAGGGGGCCGAAAAAGCAGTTCTTC; cdr3_aa: CASSSDRGPKKQFF
j_call: TRBJ1-4; clone_size: -; v_call: TRBV5-1; d_call: TRBD1; cdr3_nt: TGCGCCAGCAGCTTGACAGGGGATGAAAAACTGTTTTTT; cdr3_aa: CASSLTGDEKLFF
j_call: TRBJ2-7; clone_size: -; v_call: TRBV4-1; d_call: -; cdr3_nt: TGCGCCAGCAGCCAACCGGTGGGGCAGTCACTAACCTACGAGCAGTACTTC; cdr3_aa: CASSQPVGQSLTYEQYF
j_call: TRBJ2-7; clone_size: few; v_call: TRBV15; d_call: -; cdr3_nt: TGTGCCACCAGCAGAGATCCAGGGGTTACCTACGAGCAGTACTTC; cdr3_aa: CATSRDPGVTYEQYF
j_call: TRBJ2-3; clone_size: once; v_call: TRBV5-1; d_call: TRBD2; cdr3_nt: TGCGCCAGCAGCGACGGACTAGCGGGAGCGGGAGATACGCAGTATTTT; cdr3_aa: CASSDGLAGAGDTQYF
j_call: TRBJ2-5; clone_size: -; v_call: TRBV7-8; d_call: TRBD2; cdr3_nt: TGTGCCAGCATCCCCGGGGGGGGAGGGGAGACCCAGTACTTC; cdr3_aa: CASIPGGGGETQYF
j_call: TRBJ2-7; clone_size: -; v_call: TRBV2; d_call: TRBD2; cdr3_nt: TGTGCCAGCAGGACCGGGACTAGAAATGGCGAGCAGTACTTC; cdr3_aa: CASRTGTRNGEQYF
j_call: TRBJ2-7; clone_size: few; v_call: TRBV30; d_call: -; cdr3_nt: TGTGCCTGGAGTCCGGGACTTTTGAGCTCCTACGAGCAGTACTTC; cdr3_aa: CAWSPGLLSSYEQYF
j_call: TRBJ2-3; clone_size: -; v_call: TRBV5-1; d_call: TRBD2; cdr3_nt: TGCGCCAGCAGCGCTGCATGGACTAGCGGGGGGACAGATACGCAGTATTTT; cdr3_aa: CASSAAWTSGGTDTQYF
j_call: TRBJ2-1; clone_size: -; v_call: TRBV20-1; d_call: -; cdr3_nt: TGCAGTGCTGGTATAGTGAGTGAGCAGTTCTTC; cdr3_aa: CSAGIVSEQFF